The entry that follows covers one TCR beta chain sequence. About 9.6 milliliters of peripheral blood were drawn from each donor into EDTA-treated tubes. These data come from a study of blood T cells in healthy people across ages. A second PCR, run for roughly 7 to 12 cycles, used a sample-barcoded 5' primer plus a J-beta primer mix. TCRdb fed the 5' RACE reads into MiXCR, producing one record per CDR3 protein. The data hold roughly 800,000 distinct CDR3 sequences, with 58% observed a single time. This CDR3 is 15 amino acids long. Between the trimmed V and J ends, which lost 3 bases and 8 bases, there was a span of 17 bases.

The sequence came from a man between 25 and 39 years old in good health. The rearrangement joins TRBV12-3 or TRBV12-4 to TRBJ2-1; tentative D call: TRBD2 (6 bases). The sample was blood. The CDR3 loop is CASSFQSSSADEQFF. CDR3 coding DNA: TGTGCCAGCAGTTTTCAGTCCTCTAGCGCGGATGAGCAGTTCTTC.